The clone carrying this T cell receptor beta chain was detected a few times. The record originates from a study of early T cells in non-severe SARS-CoV-2 infection. Study in general: With bulk RNA from unsorted whole blood as input, sequencing yielded unpaired chains.

Looked up from germline, CDR1 is SGHRS and CDR2 is YFSETQ. V lost 4 bases and J lost 3, with 10 bases in between. This CDR3 region has 13 residues. cDNA molecules, individually, were tagged with unique molecular identifiers. TCRdb processed the 5' RACE reads anew with MiXCR; each CDR3 protein has one entry. Among 50,000 to 60,000 distinct CDR3 sequences listed, 6.5% to 7.5% were seen once. This receptor was taken from an adult who was a healthcare worker with PCR-confirmed SARS-CoV-2 infection or an uninfected control (not recorded which). The J gene is TRBJ1-1, the V gene TRBV5-1, with D unclear. The input for sequencing was whole blood, taken at baseline. CDR3 bases: TGCGCCAGCAGCCGTGACCGCGACACTGAAGCTTTCTTT. It is translated as CASSRDRDTEAFF. The complete variable domain, with remaining parts taken from reference TRBV5-1 and TRBJ1-1, reads KAGVTQTPRYLIKTRGQQVTLSCSPISGHRSVSWYQQTPGQGLQFLFEYFSETQRNKGNFPGRFSGRQFSNSRSEMNVSTLELGDSALYLCASSRDRDTEAFFGQGTRLTVV.